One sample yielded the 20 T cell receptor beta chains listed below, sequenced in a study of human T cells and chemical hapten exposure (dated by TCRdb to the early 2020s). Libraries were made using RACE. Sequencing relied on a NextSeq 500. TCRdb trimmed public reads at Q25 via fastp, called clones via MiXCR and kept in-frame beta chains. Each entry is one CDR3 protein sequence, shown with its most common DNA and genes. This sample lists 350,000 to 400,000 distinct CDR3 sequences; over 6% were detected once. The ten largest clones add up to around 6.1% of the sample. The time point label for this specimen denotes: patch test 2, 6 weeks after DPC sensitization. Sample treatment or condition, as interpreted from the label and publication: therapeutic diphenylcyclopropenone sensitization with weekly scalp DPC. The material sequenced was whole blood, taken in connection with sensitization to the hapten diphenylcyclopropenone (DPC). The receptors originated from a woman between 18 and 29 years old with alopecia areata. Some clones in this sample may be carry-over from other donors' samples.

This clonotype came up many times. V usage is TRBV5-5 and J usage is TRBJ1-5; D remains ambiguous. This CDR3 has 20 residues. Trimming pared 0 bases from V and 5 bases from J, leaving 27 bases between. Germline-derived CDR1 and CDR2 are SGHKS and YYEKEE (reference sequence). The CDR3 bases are TGTGCCAGCAGCTTGGGAGATCGAGACAAGTGGCCGGGTGACTATCAGCCCCAGCATTTT. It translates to CASSLGDRDKWPGDYQPQHF.

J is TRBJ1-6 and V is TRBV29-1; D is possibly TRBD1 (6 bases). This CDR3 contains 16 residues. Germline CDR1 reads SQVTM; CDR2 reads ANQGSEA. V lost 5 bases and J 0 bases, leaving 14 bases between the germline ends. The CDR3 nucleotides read TGCAGCGTTATGGACGGGGGCGGCTCCTATAATTCACCCCTCCACTTT. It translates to CSVMDGGGSYNSPLHF.

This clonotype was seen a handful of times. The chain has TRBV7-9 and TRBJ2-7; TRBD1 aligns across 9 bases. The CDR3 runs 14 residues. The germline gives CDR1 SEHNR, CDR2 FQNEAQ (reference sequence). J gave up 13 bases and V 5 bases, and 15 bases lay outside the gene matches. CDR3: CASSLGTGTSIGYF. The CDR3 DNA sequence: TGTGCCAGCAGCCTTGGGACAGGGACGAGCATAGGATACTTC.

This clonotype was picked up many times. Written as DNA, the CDR3 is TGCGCCAGCAGCCTAGAGGGGGCGATTGTTAACTATGGCTACACCTTC. Translation: CASSLEGAIVNYGYTF. The chain carries TRBV4-3 and TRBJ1-2; 7 nucleotides line up with TRBD1. This CDR3 comprises 16 residues. Germline V gene data show CDR1 as LGHNA and CDR2 as YSLEER. V trimming: 4 bases; J trimming: 1 base; junction bases outside the gene matches: 9.

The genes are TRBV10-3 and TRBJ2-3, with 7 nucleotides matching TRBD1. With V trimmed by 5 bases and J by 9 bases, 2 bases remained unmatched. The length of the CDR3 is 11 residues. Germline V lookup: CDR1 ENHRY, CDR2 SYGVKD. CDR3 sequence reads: CAISPGGTQYF. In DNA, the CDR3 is TGTGCCATCAGTCCAGGGGGAACGCAGTATTTT.

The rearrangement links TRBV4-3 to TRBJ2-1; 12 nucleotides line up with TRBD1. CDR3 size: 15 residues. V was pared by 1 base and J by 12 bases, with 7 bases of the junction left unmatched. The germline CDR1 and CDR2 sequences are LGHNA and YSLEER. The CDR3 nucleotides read TGCGCCAGCAGCCAAGCGAGGGACAGGGGGCAAAGGCAGTTCTTC. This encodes CASSQARDRGQRQFF.

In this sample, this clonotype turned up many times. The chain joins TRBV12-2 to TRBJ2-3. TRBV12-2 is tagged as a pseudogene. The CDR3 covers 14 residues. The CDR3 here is CASRLVRFWDTQYF. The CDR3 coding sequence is TGTGCAAGTCGCTTAGTTAGGTTCTGGGATACGCAGTATTTT.

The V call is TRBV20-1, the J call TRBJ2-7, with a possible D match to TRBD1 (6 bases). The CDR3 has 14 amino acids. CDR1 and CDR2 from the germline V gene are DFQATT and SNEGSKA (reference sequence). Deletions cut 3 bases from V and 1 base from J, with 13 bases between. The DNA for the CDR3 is TGCAGTGCTAGTGACATTACAGGGTCCTACGAGCAGTACTTC. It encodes CSASDITGSYEQYF.

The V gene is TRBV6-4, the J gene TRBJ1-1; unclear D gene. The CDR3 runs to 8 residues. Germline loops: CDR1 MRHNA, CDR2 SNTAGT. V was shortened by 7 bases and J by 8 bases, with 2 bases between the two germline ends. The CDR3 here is CASIEAFF. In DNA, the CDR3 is TGTGCCAGCATCGAAGCTTTCTTT.

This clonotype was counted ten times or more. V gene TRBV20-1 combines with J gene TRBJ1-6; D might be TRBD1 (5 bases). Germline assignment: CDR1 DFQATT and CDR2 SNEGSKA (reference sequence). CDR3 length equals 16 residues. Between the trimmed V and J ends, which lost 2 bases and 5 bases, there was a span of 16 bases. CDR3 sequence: CSARRSQGRDNSPLHF. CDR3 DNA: TGCAGTGCTAGAAGATCCCAGGGCAGGGATAATTCACCCCTCCACTTT.

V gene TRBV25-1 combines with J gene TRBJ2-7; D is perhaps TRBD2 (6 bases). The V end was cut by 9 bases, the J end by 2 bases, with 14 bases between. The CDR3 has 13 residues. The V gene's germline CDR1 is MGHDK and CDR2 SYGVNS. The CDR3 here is CASHQGGTYEQYF. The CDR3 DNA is TGTGCCAGTCATCAGGGAGGTACCTACGAGCAGTACTTC.

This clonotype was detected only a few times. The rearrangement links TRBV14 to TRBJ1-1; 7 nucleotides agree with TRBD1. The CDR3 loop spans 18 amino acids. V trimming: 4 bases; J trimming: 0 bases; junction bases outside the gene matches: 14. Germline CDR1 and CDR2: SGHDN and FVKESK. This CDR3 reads CASSPQGQPQWLNTEAFF. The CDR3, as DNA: TGTGCCAGCAGCCCGCAGGGACAGCCCCAGTGGTTGAACACTGAAGCTTTCTTT.

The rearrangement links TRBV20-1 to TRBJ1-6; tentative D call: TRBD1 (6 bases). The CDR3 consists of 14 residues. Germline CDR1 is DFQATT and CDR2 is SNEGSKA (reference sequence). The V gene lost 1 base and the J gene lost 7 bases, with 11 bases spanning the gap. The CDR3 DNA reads TGCAGTGCTAGAGCTGACAGGCGGAATTCACCCCTCCACTTT. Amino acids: CSARADRRNSPLHF.

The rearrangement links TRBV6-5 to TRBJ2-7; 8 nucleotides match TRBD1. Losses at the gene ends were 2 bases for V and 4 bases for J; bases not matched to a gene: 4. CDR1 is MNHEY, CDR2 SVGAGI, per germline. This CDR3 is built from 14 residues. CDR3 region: CASSYAGGSYEQYF. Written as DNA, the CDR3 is TGTGCCAGCAGTTACGCAGGGGGCAGTTACGAGCAGTACTTC.

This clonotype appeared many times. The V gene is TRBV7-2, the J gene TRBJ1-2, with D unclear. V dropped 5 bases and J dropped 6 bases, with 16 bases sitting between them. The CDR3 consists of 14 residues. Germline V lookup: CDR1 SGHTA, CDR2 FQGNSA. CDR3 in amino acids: CASSLPGMADGYTF. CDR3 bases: TGTGCCAGCAGCCTGCCGGGAATGGCCGATGGCTACACCTTC.

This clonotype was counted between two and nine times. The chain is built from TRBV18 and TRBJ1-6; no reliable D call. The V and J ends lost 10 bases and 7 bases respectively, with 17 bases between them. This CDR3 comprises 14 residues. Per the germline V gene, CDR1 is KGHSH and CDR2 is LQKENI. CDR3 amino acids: CATQDRKRNSPLHF. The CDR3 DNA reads TGTGCCACCCAAGATCGGAAACGAAATTCACCCCTCCACTTT.

In nucleotides, the CDR3 is TGTGCCAGCAGTTACCCCGTCCAAGAGACCCAGTACTTC. Amino acid sequence: CASSYPVQETQYF. The J gene is TRBJ2-5, the V gene TRBV6-2 or TRBV6-3; D ambiguous. This CDR3 region has 13 residues. Trimming removed 2 bases from V and 1 base from J, with 5 bases in between. Looked up from germline, CDR1 is MNHEY and CDR2 is SVGEGT.

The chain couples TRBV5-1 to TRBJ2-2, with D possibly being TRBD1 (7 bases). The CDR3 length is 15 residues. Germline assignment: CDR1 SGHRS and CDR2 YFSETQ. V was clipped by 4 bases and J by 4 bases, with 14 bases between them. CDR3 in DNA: TGCGCCAGCAGCCCGGGGACAGCGGGCACCGGGGAGCTGTTTTTT. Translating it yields CASSPGTAGTGELFF.

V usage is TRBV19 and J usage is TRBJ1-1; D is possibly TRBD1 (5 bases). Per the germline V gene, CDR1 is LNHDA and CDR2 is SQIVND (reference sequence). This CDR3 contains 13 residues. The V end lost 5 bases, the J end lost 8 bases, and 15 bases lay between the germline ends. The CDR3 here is CASSASNDREAFF. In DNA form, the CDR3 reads TGTGCCAGTAGTGCCAGTAACGACAGAGAAGCTTTCTTT.

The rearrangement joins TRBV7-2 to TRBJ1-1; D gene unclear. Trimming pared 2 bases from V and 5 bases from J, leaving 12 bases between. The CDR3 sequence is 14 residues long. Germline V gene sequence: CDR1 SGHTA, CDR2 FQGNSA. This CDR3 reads CASSLFPGRTEAFF. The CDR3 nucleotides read TGTGCCAGCAGCTTATTTCCGGGGAGGACTGAAGCTTTCTTT.